The table lists the clone carrying this TCR beta chain with a count of one. These data originate in a study of OX40 agonist ivuxolimab in advanced cancers. Data came from immunoSEQ multiplex PCR; TCRdb stores just in-frame clones and leaves some out. In the table there are tens of thousands of clones, about 90% of which are singletons. The CDR3 sequence is 15 residues long. Trimming removed 3 bases at V and 5 bases at J, with 14 bases between. Germline lookup yields CDR1 MDHEN and CDR2 SYDVKM. The sequencing used CD4+ or CD8+ T cells sorted from blood, collected in a trial of the OX40 agonist ivuxolimab. This TCR came from an adult with an advanced solid tumor such as melanoma, head and neck, liver or kidney cancer. The chain has TRBV28 and TRBJ1-5; D is possibly TRBD1 (6 bases). CDR3 amino acids: CASSLGQGIYQPQHF. The CDR3 DNA is TGTGCCAGCAGTTTGGGACAAGGGATTTATCAGCCCCAGCATTTT.